This T cell receptor (beta chain) was sequenced for a study of OX40 agonist ivuxolimab in advanced cancers. Study-wide context: Every 2 weeks, patients received ivuxolimab intravenously, dosed at 0.01 to 10 mg/kg. Having had anti-PD-1, anti-PD-L1 or anti-CTLA-4 therapy before was allowed, and over 35% had some. Study-wide results and caveats: Partly responding patients at 0.1-3.0 mg/kg showed some of the smallest clonal expansion.

Autoimmune disease history or systemic immunosuppression led to patients being barred. A remark on this clone: Its antigen is not identified. Mismatch with germline at one junction end may stem from a read error.

Sequencing was performed with immunoSEQ multiplex PCR; in TCRdb, only in-frame clones are kept and a portion is missing. Found here are tens of thousands of clones, roughly 85% of them singletons; the top ten hold roughly 16%. Germline values: CDR1 SGHAT, CDR2 FQNNGV. The CDR3 loop spans 19 amino acids. This TCR was recovered from an adult with an advanced solid tumor such as melanoma, head and neck, liver or kidney cancer. Sequenced material: CD4+ or CD8+ T cells sorted from blood, taken in a trial of the OX40 agonist ivuxolimab. The V gene is TRBV11-2, the J gene TRBJ2-1; 7 positions match TRBD2. In DNA form, the CDR3 reads TGTGTCAGCAGCTACTTCTTCTTTGAGGGAGGGCCCCGGTATGATGAGCAGTTCTTC. Encoded protein: CVSSYFFFEGGPRYDEQFF.